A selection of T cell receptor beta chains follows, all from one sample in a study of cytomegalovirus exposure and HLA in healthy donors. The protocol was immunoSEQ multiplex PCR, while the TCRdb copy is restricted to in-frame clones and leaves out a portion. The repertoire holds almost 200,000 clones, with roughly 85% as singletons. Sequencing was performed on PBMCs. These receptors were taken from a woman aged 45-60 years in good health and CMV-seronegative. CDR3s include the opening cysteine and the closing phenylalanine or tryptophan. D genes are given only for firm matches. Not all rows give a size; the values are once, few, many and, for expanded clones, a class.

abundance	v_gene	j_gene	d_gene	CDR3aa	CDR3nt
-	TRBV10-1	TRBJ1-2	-	CASQKTGGYGYTF	TGCGCCAGCCAGAAGACGGGGGGCTATGGCTACACCTTC
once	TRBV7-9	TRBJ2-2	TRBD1	CASSPQGQGMAGELFF	TGTGCCAGCAGCCCCCAGGGACAGGGGATGGCCGGGGAGCTGTTTTTT
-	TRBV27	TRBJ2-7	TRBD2	CANSYSGTRGYEQYF	TGTGCCAACAGTTATTCCGGGACTAGGGGGTACGAGCAGTACTTC
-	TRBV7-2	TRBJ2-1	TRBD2	CASSRSGRSGNEQFF	TGTGCCAGCAGCCGTAGCGGGAGGTCTGGGAATGAGCAGTTCTTC
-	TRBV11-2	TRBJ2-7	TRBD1	CASSLIRDRGSHEQYF	TGTGCCAGCAGCTTAATCCGGGACAGGGGTTCCCACGAGCAGTACTTC
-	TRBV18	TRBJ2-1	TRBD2	CASSPVREGLYNEQFF	TGTGCCAGCTCACCCGTCCGGGAGGGTCTCTACAATGAGCAGTTCTTC
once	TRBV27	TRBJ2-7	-	CASSDSRLNYYEQYF	TGTGCCAGCAGTGACTCCCGTCTCAACTACTACGAGCAGTACTTC
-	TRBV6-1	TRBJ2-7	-	CASSENTRYEQYF	TGTGCCAGCAGTGAAAATACACGATACGAGCAGTACTTC
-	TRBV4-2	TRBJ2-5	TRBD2	CASSQAWASGYRETQYF	TGTGCCAGCAGCCAAGCTTGGGCTAGCGGCTATCGGGAGACCCAGTACTTC
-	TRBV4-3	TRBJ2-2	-	CASSQSLAGVGELFF	TGCGCCAGCAGCCAAAGCCTAGCCGGGGTCGGGGAGCTGTTTTTT
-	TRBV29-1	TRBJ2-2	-	CSAQRSGNTGELFF	TGCAGCGCCCAAAGGTCAGGGAACACCGGGGAGCTGTTTTTT